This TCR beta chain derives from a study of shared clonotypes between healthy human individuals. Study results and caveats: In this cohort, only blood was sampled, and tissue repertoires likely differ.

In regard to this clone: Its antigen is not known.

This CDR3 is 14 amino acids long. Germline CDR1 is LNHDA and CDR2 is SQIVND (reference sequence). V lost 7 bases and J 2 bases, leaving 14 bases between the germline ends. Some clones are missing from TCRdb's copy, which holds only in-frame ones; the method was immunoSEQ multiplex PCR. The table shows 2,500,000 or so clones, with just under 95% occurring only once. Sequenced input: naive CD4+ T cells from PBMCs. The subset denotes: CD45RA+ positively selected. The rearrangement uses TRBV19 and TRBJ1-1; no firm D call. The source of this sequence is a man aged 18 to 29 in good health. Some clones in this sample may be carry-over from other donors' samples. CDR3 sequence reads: CASTPLGENTEAFF. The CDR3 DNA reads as TGTGCCAGTACCCCTCTGGGTGAAAACACTGAAGCTTTCTTT.